In its sample, the clone carrying this T cell receptor (beta chain) was seen once. What it binds is unknown. V shed 0 bases and J 3 bases; nucleotides not matched to a gene: 13. This CDR3 has 20 residues. Germline V gives CDR1 SGHVS, CDR2 FQNEAQ. One entry per CDR3 protein results from TCRdb running MiXCR on the 5' RACE reads. The sample includes fewer than 350,000 distinct CDR3 sequences, 8% to 9% of them seen just once. This entry comes from a study of T-cell memory formation after mild COVID-19. Study-wide points: Several responding clones turned up in pre-infection memory, indicating that cross-reactive memory may have taken part.

The sequence derives from a man aged 18 to 29 who had mild COVID-19 (a few samples of this study predate the infection). Cell type and time point are not known. The specimen was PBMCs or a T cell subset sorted from them (not recorded which). The V and J genes are TRBV7-8 and TRBJ2-6; 8 nucleotides match TRBD1. This CDR3 is CASSLANPWTGQGGANVLTF. In DNA, the CDR3 is TGTGCCAGCAGCTTAGCCAACCCGTGGACAGGGCAAGGTGGGGCCAACGTCCTGACTTTC.